This is a list of T cell receptor beta chains from one sample in a study of blood T cells in healthy people across ages. MiXCR was run by TCRdb on the 5' RACE reads, yielding one entry per CDR3 protein. The table has approximately 1.5 million distinct CDR3 sequences, about 42% seen once; the top ten hold around 4%. Sequencing was carried out using blood. These TCRs come from a woman under 30 in good health. Each CDR3 is given with its conserved first and last residue. D genes are given only for firm matches. Clone size is shown for a subset of rows, as once, few, many or a class of expanded clone.

once,TRBV7-2,TRBJ2-5,-,CASSLMVAETQYF,TGTGCCAGCAGCTTAATGGTAGCGGAGACCCAGTACTTC
-,TRBV20-1,TRBJ2-3,TRBD2,CSVPSGGGLDTQYF,TGCAGTGTCCCCAGCGGGGGGGGATTAGATACGCAGTATTTT
-,TRBV10-3,TRBJ1-2,-,CAISDRSEGYTF,TGTGCCATCAGCGATCGATCTGAGGGCTACACCTTC
-,TRBV5-6,TRBJ2-5,-,CASSFDKTQYF,TGTGCCAGCAGCTTTGATAAGACCCAGTACTTC
-,TRBV2,TRBJ1-2,TRBD1,CASNPTGESGGYTF,TGTGCCAGCAACCCGACAGGGGAATCGGGTGGCTACACCTTC
-,TRBV29-1,TRBJ2-5,-,CSVVGGRRTQYF,TGCAGCGTTGTAGGGGGTCGCAGGACCCAGTACTTC
-,TRBV11-1,TRBJ2-1,TRBD1,CASSSYRGVWNEQFF,TGTGCCAGCAGCTCTTACAGGGGGGTGTGGAATGAGCAGTTCTTC
-,TRBV7-2,TRBJ2-7,TRBD1,CASSSNRDSYEQYF,TGTGCCAGCAGCTCGAACCGGGACAGTTACGAGCAGTACTTC
-,TRBV3-1,TRBJ2-5,TRBD1,CASSRGQGYLVETQYF,TGTGCCAGCAGCCGAGGACAGGGATATCTCGTGGAGACCCAGTACTTC
few,TRBV7-9,TRBJ2-3,-,CASSLVSADTQYF,TGTGCCAGCAGCTTAGTCTCAGCAGATACGCAGTATTTT
-,TRBV12-3/TRBV12-4,TRBJ2-5,TRBD1,CASSFGDRVNETQYF,TGTGCCAGCAGTTTCGGGGACAGGGTGAATGAGACCCAGTACTTC
-,TRBV20-1,TRBJ2-5,TRBD1,CSATGQGYEEYF,TGCAGTGCTACGGGACAGGGCTACGAGGAGTACTTC
few,TRBV6-2/TRBV6-3,TRBJ2-7,-,CASSSQWTGSSYEQYF,TGTGCCAGCAGTTCCCAATGGACGGGGAGCTCCTACGAGCAGTACTTC
-,TRBV20-1,TRBJ1-1,-,CSARQVTTEAFF,TGCAGTGCAAGACAGGTGACCACTGAAGCTTTCTTT
few,TRBV27,TRBJ2-3,-,CASSLSFSGPRSTDTQYF,TGTGCCAGCAGTTTATCGTTTTCGGGACCGAGGAGCACAGATACGCAGTATTTT
few,TRBV9,TRBJ1-2,-,CASSARGFNYGYTF,TGTGCCAGCAGCGCACGGGGGTTCAACTATGGCTACACCTTC
few,TRBV18,TRBJ2-7,-,CASSPGTSGGEQYF,TGTGCCAGTAGCCCCGGGACTTCCGGCGGTGAGCAGTACTTC
few,TRBV29-1,TRBJ2-3,-,CSVEDLAIQYF,TGCAGCGTTGAGGACCTAGCAATACAGTATTTT
-,TRBV5-1,TRBJ1-1,-,CASTDQGWDTEAFF,TGCGCCAGCACCGACCAGGGGTGGGACACTGAAGCTTTCTTT
-,TRBV12-3/TRBV12-4,TRBJ2-3,-,CASSPSRDGGDTQYF,TGTGCCAGCAGTCCGTCCCGGGACGGAGGAGATACGCAGTATTTT
-,TRBV27,TRBJ2-7,-,CASSYDEQYF,TGTGCCAGCAGTTATGACGAGCAGTACTTC
-,TRBV9,TRBJ2-2,-,CASSVEARGNTGELFF,TGTGCCAGCAGCGTAGAAGCAAGGGGCAACACCGGGGAGCTGTTTTTT
-,TRBV7-9,TRBJ2-1,-,CASSLVLPTPEQFF,TGTGCCAGCAGCTTAGTTTTACCCACCCCGGAGCAGTTCTTC
few,TRBV29-1,TRBJ1-1,-,CSVAPDSANTEAFF,TGCAGCGTTGCCCCGGACAGCGCTAACACTGAAGCTTTCTTT